This T cell receptor beta chain was documented in a study of T cell repertoires in cytomegalovirus infection. About the research overall: Recently identified HLA-C-restricted CMV epitopes were among the peptides used.

Study-wide findings and caveats: Adding up the frequency of public TCR beta families identified people who carried CMV plus the relevant HLA. In two of eight donors, the top clonotype was HLA-C-restricted CMV-specific.

Each CDR3 protein gets one entry after TCRdb re-called the reads with MiXCR. The table records around 78,000 distinct CDR3 sequences, approximately 39% of them present only once. A few counts support this clonotype. Its antigen is unknown. Germline V gene data show CDR1 as MNHEY and CDR2 as SVGAGI. The CDR3 spans 17 residues. Trimming pared 0 bases from V and 0 bases from J, leaving 11 bases between. The TCR originated in a human donor in good health (CMV status not recorded). Some clones in this sample may be carry-over from other donors' samples. The chain recombines TRBV6-5 with TRBJ2-2; D not resolved. The sample in question was CD8+ T cells from cultured PBMCs, obtained from culture after CMV antigen stimulation. Here the CDR3 DNA reads TGTGCCAGCAGTTACTCGAGGCCAATCTCGAACACCGGGGAGCTGTTTTTT. This sequence encodes CASSYSRPISNTGELFF.